Listed below are T cell receptor delta chains from one sample, sequenced in a study of Vδ1+ human thymocytes. TCRdb reprocessed the multiplex PCR reads through CATT. The data show around 60,000 delta-chain clones, with less than 15% seen just once and 0.3% to 0.45% held by the top ten. Sequenced sample: Vdelta1+ gamma-delta thymocytes from the thymus. These receptor sequences come from a girl under two years old who had congenital heart surgery. The CDR3 runs from the conserved cysteine through the conserved F or W. D genes are given only for firm matches. Only part of the rows carry a size: once, few, many, or a class if the clone is expanded.

clone_size,j_call,cdr3_length,v_call,d_call,cdr3_aa,cdr3_nt
.,TRDJ1,18,TRDV1,TRDD2,CALGEHFLRELDTDKLIF,TGTGCTCTTGGGGAGCACTTCCTACGAGAACTCGACACCGATAAACTCATCTTT
.,TRDJ1,21,TRDV1,TRDD3,CALGNAPSSDLGGDTAERLIF,TGTGCTCTTGGGAACGCACCTTCCTCTGACTTGGGTGGGGATACGGCGGAAAGGCTCATCTTT
few,TRDJ1,21,TRDV1,.,CALGEVLRWGSSGEYTDKLIF,TGTGCTCTTGGGGAAGTCTTAAGGTGGGGGTCCTCGGGGGAGTACACCGATAAACTCATCTTT
.,TRDJ1,19,TRDV1,TRDD3,CALGEPPYWGIRGTDKLIF,TGTGCTCTTGGGGAACCCCCGTACTGGGGGATACGAGGTACCGATAAACTCATCTTT
few,TRDJ1,20,TRDV1,TRDD3,CALGDDLPFWGIPLTDKLIF,TGTGCTCTTGGGGACGACCTTCCGTTCTGGGGGATACCACTAACCGATAAACTCATCTTT
few,TRDJ1,17,TRDV1,.,CALGTPRGSPYTDKLIF,TGTGCTCTTGGGACCCCCCGAGGGTCCCCGTACACCGATAAACTCATCTTT
.,TRDJ1,21,TRDV1,TRDD3,CALGEPVFLLGDTYFTDKLIF,TGTGCTCTTGGGGAACCCGTCTTCCTGCTGGGGGATACGTACTTTACCGATAAACTCATCTTT
few,TRDJ1,20,TRDV1,TRDD3,CALGERCHTLGDRYTDKLIF,TGTGCTCTTGGGGAACGGTGCCATACACTGGGGGATCGTTACACCGATAAACTCATCTTT
many,TRDJ2,16,TRDV2,TRDD3,CACDTLGDRLTAQLFF,TGTGCCTGTGACACCCTGGGGGATAGGTTGACAGCACAACTCTTCTTT
.,TRDJ1,18,TRDV1,.,CALGERPRGAHYTDKLIF,TGTGCTCTTGGGGAACGTCCGAGGGGGGCCCATTACACCGATAAACTCATCTTT
few,TRDJ1,17,TRDV1,.,CALGEYEYVEGTDKLIF,TGTGCTCTTGGGGAATACGAATACGTAGAGGGGACCGATAAACTCATCTTT
few,TRDJ1,18,TRDV1,TRDD3,CALGEPLGHVLGDSRLIF,TGTGCTCTTGGGGAGCCCTTAGGCCACGTACTGGGGGATTCTAGACTCATCTTT
.,TRDJ1,22,TRDV1,.,CALGELEYRPGIGGIDTDKLIF,TGTGCTCTTGGGGAACTCGAATACCGACCGGGGATTGGGGGCATAGACACCGATAAACTCATCTTT
few,TRDJ1,17,TRDV1,.,CALGCPTPDQYTDKLIF,TGTGCTCTTGGGTGTCCTACCCCAGACCAGTACACCGATAAACTCATCTTT
.,TRDJ1,15,TRDV1,.,CALGDPRGCRDKLIF,TGTGCTCTTGGGGATCCACGGGGGTGTCGGGATAAACTCATCTTC
.,TRDJ1,16,TRDV1,.,CALGVPWASVTDKLIF,TGTGCTCTTGGGGTGCCCTGGGCATCGGTCACCGATAAACTCATCTTT
.,TRDJ1,17,TRDV1,.,CALGEPPSLAYTDKLIF,TGTGCTCTTGGGGAACCCCCCTCGCTTGCGTACACCGATAAACTCATCTTT
.,TRDJ1,16,TRDV2,TRDD3,CACVGGGIQELDKLIF,TGTGCCTGTGTCGGGGGGGGGATACAGGAACTCGATAAACTCATCTTT
.,TRDJ1,23,TRDV1,TRDD3,CALGEQGKGTTGGYWRRPDKLIF,TGTGCTCTTGGGGAACAAGGAAAGGGGACTACTGGGGGATACTGGCGACGGCCCGATAAACTCATCTTT
.,TRDJ1,18,TRDV1,.,CALGEPTRWGLYTDKLIF,TGTGCTCTTGGGGAACCTACTAGGTGGGGACTCTACACCGATAAACTCATCTTT
.,TRDJ1,18,TRDV1,TRDD3,CALGELYGGYAVTDKLIF,TGTGCTCTTGGGGAACTGTACGGGGGATACGCAGTCACCGATAAACTCATCTTT
few,TRDJ1,17,TRDV1,.,CALGELPAARWTDKLIF,TGTGCTCTTGGGGAACTACCGGCCGCAAGATGGACCGATAAACTCATCTTT
.,TRDJ1,26,TRDV1,.,CALGELPAFPAGRLYTVGRYTDKLIF,TGTGCTCTTGGGGAGTTGCCGGCCTTCCCCGCTGGACGCCTCTACACTGTGGGTAGGTACACCGATAAACTCATCTTT
few,TRDJ1,21,TRDV1,.,CALVERGESRGGMMFTDKLIF,TGTGCTCTTGTGGAACGAGGGGAAAGTCGTGGAGGGATGATGTTCACCGATAAACTCATCTTT
.,TRDJ1,19,TRDV1,TRDD2,CALGAPLFLRKAYTDKLIF,TGTGCTCTTGGGGCCCCCCTCTTCCTACGGAAGGCGTACACCGATAAACTCATCTTT
few,TRDJ1,18,TRDV1,TRDD3,CALGVFLPGGFGTDKLIF,TGTGCTCTTGGGGTATTTCTTCCTGGGGGATTCGGCACCGATAAACTCATCTTT
.,TRDJ1,21,TRDV1,TRDD3,CALGAQLPPAGLGDTTDKLIF,TGTGCTCTTGGGGCCCAACTTCCTCCGGCCGGACTGGGGGATACGACCGATAAACTCATCTTT